This T cell receptor beta chain was recovered during a study of blood T cell repertoires in COVID-19 (dated by TCRdb to 2018 to 2020). About the full investigation: Samples covering the acute and convalescent phases of COVID-19 were provided by collaborators in the United States, Italy and Spain. HLA class I and class II types, where available, came from metadata supplied by the sample provider rather than from assay-based typing. Samples were obtained from the ongoing ImmuneRACE study (first 160 participants) and from 950 to 1,500 subjects provided by 6 global collaborators. The material from the prospective study consisted of cDNA or gDNA derived from T cells, B-cell-depleted T cells, or PBMCs. The dataset comprised deeply sampled blood TCRbeta repertoires from subjects exposed to, actively infected with, or recovered from COVID-19. The sample metadata nearly always contained a de-identified subject ID, COVID-19 status, age in years and sex. A freely available public database, intended as a resource for researchers studying the immune response to SARS-CoV-2, is where the repertoires were released. Findings and caveats that apply to the study as a whole: The quantity of clinical and demographic metadata differed by source and by participant and was supplied without curation.

V loses 5 bases at its end and J loses 4 bases; junction bases beyond the gene matches: 5. The CDR3, from cysteine to phenylalanine, totals 14 residues. The sequence is cut down to CDR3 DNA, 42 bases in frame from base 1. In the germline V gene (reference sequence), CDR1 corresponds to LNHDA and CDR2 to SQIVND. Participants in the prospective study were aged 18 to 89 years, lived in some 24 United States geographic areas, and enrolled through a virtual design. Cohort assignment in the prospective study relied on participant-reported clinical history from a screening survey and a study questionnaire. Recovered participants in ImmuneRACE Cohort 3 were defined by two consecutive negative NP/OP PCR tests, clearance by a healthcare professional, or resolution of symptoms. In the prospective study, whole blood, serum and a nasopharyngeal or oropharyngeal swab were collected from each participant by mobile phlebotomists. Over a roughly two-month period, participants in the prospective study had the option of providing additional blood draws and questionnaires. Before DNA extraction, prospective study blood samples were shipped either frozen or at room temperature.

The immunoSEQ Assay, a bias-controlled multiplex PCR, was used to amplify TCRbeta CDR3 regions from genomic DNA. The authors processed their data as follows. Nucleated cell counts per sample were estimated from amplification of reference gene primers within the assay. To quantify the absolute abundance of each unique TCRbeta CDR3 rearrangement, sequence reads were collapsed and filtered. For each sample, productive Simpson clonality was calculated as the square root of Simpson's diversity index across productive rearrangements. TCRdb stores this immuneACCESS table with in-frame sequences only. Part of the clones is absent; in the studies checked, under half of the shortfall reflects unresolved V genes, and no reason is known for the rest. The DNA was the basis for D and trimming; V, J and clone size are from that table. The sample table lists more than 200,000 clones, 75% to 95% of them with a count of one. About 1.9% of the sample lies in the top ten.

With respect to this clone: Its antigen is currently not known. No much larger clone exists at a distance of one base, and base qualities are not known.

The clonotype originates from a woman under 30 who had recovered from COVID-19. This receptor chain uses TRBV19 and TRBJ1-1, with 9 middle bases fitting TRBD1. Sequencing was performed on PBMCs or T cells enriched from blood (not recorded which). The encoded CDR3 is CASSFGQGSTEAFF. The sequence in DNA is TGTGCCAGTAGTTTCGGACAGGGGAGCACTGAAGCTTTCTTT.